The clone carrying this TCR beta chain was found once. No antigen is known for it. Some clones are missing from TCRdb's copy, which holds only in-frame ones; the method was immunoSEQ multiplex PCR. The sample includes tens of thousands of clones, 80% of them seen just once. These data originate in a study of T cell responses to AZD1222 COVID-19 vaccine. Overall study results and limits: Among spike-specific TCRs, nearly half reportedly target unmutated variant regions. Regions 160-218 and 743-854 dominated among vaccine-associated CD4 TCRs spanning spike. It should be noted that donors were predominantly white British and more often female, and clonal diversity was possibly underestimated.

Analyses pooled second doses at about 4 or about 12 weeks. This clonotype originated in an adult who received the AZD1222 COVID-19 vaccine. The sequences come from peripheral blood, collected 28 days after the second AZD1222 dose.

The CDR3 DNA sequence: TGTGCCAGCAGTGGCCGGACAGGGATAAATGAAAAACTGTTTTTT. Protein sequence: CASSGRTGINEKLFF. This chain links TRBV28 with TRBJ1-4; TRBD1 matches 8 bases. The CDR3 totals 15 residues. The J segment lost 5 bases and the V segment lost 5 bases, leaving 7 bases of the junction unmatched. Germline V gives CDR1 MDHEN, CDR2 SYDVKM.